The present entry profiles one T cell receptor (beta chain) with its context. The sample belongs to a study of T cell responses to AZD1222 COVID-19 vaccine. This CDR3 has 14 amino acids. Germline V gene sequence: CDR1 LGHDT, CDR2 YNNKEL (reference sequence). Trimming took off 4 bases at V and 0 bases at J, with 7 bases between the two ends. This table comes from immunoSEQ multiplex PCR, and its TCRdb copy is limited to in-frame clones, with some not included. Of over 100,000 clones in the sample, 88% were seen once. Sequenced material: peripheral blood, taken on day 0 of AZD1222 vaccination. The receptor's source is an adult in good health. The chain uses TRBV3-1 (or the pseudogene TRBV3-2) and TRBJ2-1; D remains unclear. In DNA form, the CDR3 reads TGTGCCAGCAGCCGTAGAAGCTCCTACAATGAGCAGTTCTTC. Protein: CASSRRSSYNEQFF.